Below, 28 T cell receptor beta chains from the same sample are listed, as sequenced in a study of OX40 agonist ivuxolimab in advanced cancers. The protocol was immunoSEQ multiplex PCR, while the TCRdb copy is restricted to in-frame clones and leaves out a portion. This table has more than 85,000 clones, around nine tenths appearing once. The sequenced sample was CD4+ or CD8+ T cells sorted from blood, obtained in a trial of the OX40 agonist ivuxolimab. The receptor source for this set is an adult with an advanced solid tumor such as melanoma, head and neck, liver or kidney cancer.

The rearrangement uses TRBV6-6 and TRBJ2-5, with 9 positions matching TRBD2. V shed 5 bases and J 1 base; nucleotides not matched to a gene: 2. The CDR3 contains 14 residues. Germline CDR1 and CDR2: MNHNY and SVGAGI (reference sequence). CDR3 sequence (DNA): TGTGCCAGCAGTAAGGGACTAGCCCAAGAGACCCAGTACTTC. Translation gives CASSKGLAQETQYF.

The chain recombines TRBV2 with TRBJ2-1, with 9 bases that match TRBD2. Trimming removed 8 bases from V and 7 bases from J; junction bases left unmatched: 9. The CDR3 spans 14 residues. Germline lookup yields CDR1 SNHLY and CDR2 FYNNEI. CDR3 sequence (DNA): TGTGCCAGCTTACGAAGCGGGGGGTTTAATGAGCAGTTCTTC. The encoded protein is CASLRSGGFNEQFF.

The V and J genes are TRBV11-2 and TRBJ2-1; perhaps TRBD2 as D (5 bases). Germline loops: CDR1 SGHAT, CDR2 FQNNGV. Trimming pared 5 bases from V and 3 bases from J, leaving 8 bases between. The length of the CDR3 is 13 residues. In DNA form, the CDR3 reads TGTGCCAGCAGCCCCGACTACTACAATGAGCAGTTCTTC. Residues: CASSPDYYNEQFF.

This clone was observed a few times. The J gene is TRBJ1-5, the V gene TRBV27; 10 bases agree with TRBD1. The CDR3 loop spans 15 amino acids. Unmatched junction bases numbered 3, after V lost 5 bases and J lost 2 bases. Germline CDR1 MNHEY, CDR2 SMNVEV (reference sequence). CDR3 in amino acids: CASSDRGLGNQPQHF. CDR3 nucleotides: TGTGCCAGCAGTGACAGGGGGCTCGGCAATCAGCCCCAGCATTTT.

V gene TRBV28 combines with J gene TRBJ2-7, with 11 bases identical to TRBD1. The trim removed 4 bases at V and 4 bases at J, leaving 6 bases unmatched. This CDR3 has 15 amino acids. Germline V gene sequence: CDR1 MDHEN, CDR2 SYDVKM. This chain's CDR3 is CASSSSGTGGYEQYF. The CDR3 nucleotides read TGTGCCAGCAGTTCCTCCGGGACAGGGGGGTACGAGCAGTACTTC.

The rearrangement links TRBV14 to TRBJ1-1, with 7 bases that match TRBD1. V was clipped by 6 bases and J by 8 bases; unmatched bases: 9. Per the germline V gene, CDR1 is SGHDN and CDR2 is FVKESK. The CDR3 contains 13 residues. CDR3 sequence: CASSRGTAREAFF. DNA for the CDR3: TGTGCCAGCAGTCGCGGGACAGCCAGAGAAGCTTTCTTT.

This chain connects TRBV7-2 to TRBJ2-3; 8 bases match TRBD1. CDR3 length: 15 amino acids. CDR1 and CDR2 from the germline V gene are SGHTA and FQGNSA. V lost 4 bases, J lost 2 bases, and 5 bases stayed unmatched. The CDR3 nucleotides are TGTGCCAGCAGCTGGACAGGGCTTTACACAGATACGCAGTATTTT. Translation: CASSWTGLYTDTQYF.

The chain employs TRBV7-6 and TRBJ2-7; possibly TRBD2 for D (6 bases). This CDR3 is built from 12 residues. With 0 bases removed from V and 6 bases from J, the gap between germline ends came to 6 bases. The germline gives CDR1 SGHVS, CDR2 FNYEAQ. The chain's CDR3 is CASSLAGGEQYF. The CDR3 nucleotides are TGTGCCAGCAGCTTAGCGGGAGGCGAGCAGTACTTC.

This clone came up once. The chain couples TRBV6-5 to TRBJ1-2, with a weak D call TRBD1 (5 bases). Deletions cut 4 bases from V and 4 bases from J, with 10 bases between. CDR1 and CDR2 from the germline V gene are MNHEY and SVGAGI. This CDR3 has 13 residues. The CDR3 DNA is TGTGCCAGCAGTTTAGGGGCTACCTATGGCTACACCTTC. Its translation is CASSLGATYGYTF.

The chain links TRBV5-5 to TRBJ2-7; D call uncertain. Trimming took 2 bases from V and 6 from J, leaving 9 bases between them. CDR1 SGHKS and CDR2 YYEKEE come from the germline V gene (reference sequence). This CDR3 contains 12 residues. The CDR3 DNA sequence: TGTGCCAGCAGCTTCCAGGTATCCGAGCAGTACTTC. Amino acid sequence: CASSFQVSEQYF.

The CDR3 DNA is TGTGCCAGCAGCTTAGTACGAACGGACAGGGGAATGGTAACTGAAGCTTTCTTT. Amino acids: CASSLVRTDRGMVTEAFF. V is TRBV7-2 and J is TRBJ1-1, with TRBD1 identical over 9 bases. Germline CDR1 and CDR2: SGHTA and FQGNSA. The CDR3 has 18 amino acids. The junction had 14 bases not matched to a gene; V was cut back by 1 base and J by 5 bases. The full variable domain, in which reference TRBV7-2 and TRBJ1-1 provide the parts outside the CDR3, is GAGVSQSPSNKVTEKGKDVELRCDPISGHTALYWYRQSLGQGLEFLIYFQGNSAPDKSGLPSDRFSAERTGGSVSTLTIQRTQQEDSAVYLCASSLVRTDRGMVTEAFFGQGTRLTVV.

This clone showed up just once. The rearrangement uses TRBV19 and TRBJ2-7; 7 bases map to TRBD1. The junction had 4 bases not matched to a gene; V was cut back by 5 bases and J by 0 bases. The CDR3 runs 14 residues. Germline CDR1 and CDR2: LNHDA and SQIVND (reference sequence). CDR3 nucleotides: TGTGCCAGTAGTGTCCGGGACAGCTCCTACGAGCAGTACTTC. Its translation: CASSVRDSSYEQYF.

The chain uses TRBV11-2 and TRBJ1-4, with D perhaps TRBD1 (5 bases). The germline V and J ends were trimmed by 4 bases and 2 bases, with 14 bases remaining between them. The germline gives CDR1 SGHAT, CDR2 FQNNGV. There are 16 residues in the CDR3. The CDR3 protein is CASSSIRGDTNEKLFF. The CDR3 bases are TGTGCCAGCAGCTCCATTAGGGGAGACACTAATGAAAAACTGTTTTTT. Combining the CDR3 with reference TRBV11-2 and TRBJ1-4 gives the whole variable domain EAGVAQSPRYKIIEKRQSVAFWCNPISGHATLYWYQQILGQGPKLLIQFQNNGVVDDSQLPKDRFSAERLKGVDSTLKIQPAKLEDSAVYLCASSSIRGDTNEKLFFGSGTQLSVL.

This chain uses TRBV2 with TRBJ2-5; maybe TRBD2 (5 bases). V was trimmed by 5 bases and J by 1 base, leaving 8 bases between them. Germline lookup yields CDR1 SNHLY and CDR2 FYNNEI. The CDR3 runs 13 residues. The CDR3 DNA reads as TGTGCCAGCAGTTCCGGGGTCCAAGAGACCCAGTACTTC. It yields the protein CASSSGVQETQYF. Complete variable domain (other parts from reference TRBV2 and TRBJ2-5): EPEVTQTPSHQVTQMGQEVILRCVPISNHLYFYWYRQILGQKVEFLVSFYNNEISEKSEIFDDQFSVERPDGSNFTLKIRSTKLEDSAMYFCASSSGVQETQYFGPGTRLLVL.

This sequence joins TRBV5-1 and TRBJ2-2; 8 nucleotides match TRBD1. V was clipped by 4 bases and J by 6 bases; unmatched bases: 8. The germline V gene has CDR1 SGHRS and CDR2 YFSETQ. The CDR3 contains 15 residues. CDR3 coding DNA: TGCGCCAGCAGCCTTGGGACAGGTCCCCCCGGGGAGCTGTTTTTT. Translating gives CASSLGTGPPGELFF.

The chain links TRBV6-5 to TRBJ2-3; D unresolved. V lost 2 bases and J 14 bases, leaving 14 bases between the germline ends. Germline CDR1 reads MNHEY; CDR2 reads SVGAGI. This CDR3 comprises 12 residues. The CDR3 reads CASSYQQTPRYF. CDR3 sequence (DNA): TGTGCCAGCAGTTACCAACAGACCCCCCGGTATTTT.

This chain links TRBV7-9 with TRBJ2-1, with 10 bases matching TRBD1. The V segment lost 6 bases and the J segment 9 bases; nucleotides outside the gene matches: 8. The CDR3 is 14 amino acids. Per the germline V gene, CDR1 is SEHNR and CDR2 is FQNEAQ (reference sequence). The CDR3 loop reads CASSWDRGTIEQFF. CDR3 nucleotide sequence: TGTGCCAGCAGTTGGGACAGGGGTACGATTGAGCAGTTCTTC.

The chain couples TRBV6-1 to TRBJ1-2; weak D call: TRBD1 (6 bases). Trimming stripped 3 bases from V and 7 bases from J, with 12 bases between. The length of the CDR3 is 13 residues. Germline values: CDR1 MNHNS, CDR2 SASEGT. The CDR3 DNA reads as TGTGCCAGCAGTGATTGGCAGGGGATTGGCTACACCTTC. Its protein is CASSDWQGIGYTF.

V usage is TRBV19 and J usage is TRBJ1-1, with D uncertain. V was pared by 3 bases and J by 2 bases, with 7 bases between. Per germline, CDR1 LNHDA and CDR2 SQIVND (reference sequence). CDR3 size: 13 residues. The CDR3 sequence is CASSIRGNTEAFF. As DNA, the CDR3 is TGTGCCAGTAGTATTCGGGGAAACACTGAAGCTTTCTTT.

The chain links TRBV7-3 to TRBJ2-3; TRBD2 might be the D (6 bases). CDR1 and CDR2 from the germline V gene are SGHTA and FQGTGA. Trimming took 2 bases from V and 6 from J, leaving 12 bases between them. The CDR3 length is 14 residues. CDR3 in amino acids: CASSLVSGGDTQYF. CDR3 sequence (DNA): TGTGCCAGCAGCTTAGTTAGCGGAGGGGATACGCAGTATTTT.

This sequence joins TRBV28 and TRBJ1-6; TRBD1 might be the D (5 bases). The germline gives CDR1 MDHEN, CDR2 SYDVKM. The V end was cut by 2 bases, the J end by 6 bases, with 11 bases between. The CDR3 length is 15 residues. CDR3 in DNA: TGTGCCAGCAGTTTACAGGGATGGAGTAATTCACCCCTCCACTTT. Translating it yields CASSLQGWSNSPLHF.

The chain couples TRBV6-5 to TRBJ1-4, with 8 nucleotides matching TRBD1. The CDR3 covers 15 residues. With V trimmed by 7 bases and J by 6 bases, 10 bases remained unmatched. Germline V gene lookup returns CDR1 MNHEY and CDR2 SVGAGI. CDR3: CASNPGQGKDEKLFF. CDR3 in DNA: TGTGCCAGCAACCCCGGACAGGGTAAAGATGAAAAACTGTTTTTT.

The gene calls are TRBV18 and TRBJ1-1; D call uncertain. Germline V CDR1 and CDR2: KGHSH, LQKENI. There are 14 residues in the CDR3. V lost 3 bases to trimming and J lost 1 base, with 9 bases between them. CDR3 DNA sequence: TGTGCCAGCTCACCGGTGGACTGGAACACTGAAGCTTTCTTT. Protein: CASSPVDWNTEAFF.

This clone has only one observation. This chain uses TRBV6-1 with TRBJ2-7, with TRBD2 matching over 9 bases. V was clipped by 2 bases and J by 3 bases; unmatched bases: 8. Germline values: CDR1 MNHNS, CDR2 SASEGT. The CDR3 extends over 16 amino acids. For the CDR3, the DNA is TGTGCCAGCAGTGAACCCACTAGCGGGCTCATCTACGAGCAGTACTTC. Translating it yields CASSEPTSGLIYEQYF.

This clone was detected only once. The chain couples TRBV9 to TRBJ1-1, with D perhaps matching TRBD1 (5 bases). Trimming pared 0 bases from V and 6 bases from J, leaving 6 bases between. The CDR3 consists of 12 residues. Germline V lookup: CDR1 SGDLS, CDR2 YYNGEE. This CDR3 is CASSVGGSEAFF. The DNA of the CDR3 is TGTGCCAGCAGCGTAGGGGGCTCTGAAGCTTTCTTT.

This chain uses TRBV2 with TRBJ2-2; no firm D call. CDR3 length: 12 amino acids. Germline V gives CDR1 SNHLY, CDR2 FYNNEI. V lost 1 base and J lost 7, with 4 bases in between. The CDR3 DNA is TGTGCCAGCAGTGAAGAAAGCGGGGAGCTGTTTTTT. It translates to CASSEESGELFF.

The chain links TRBV19 to TRBJ2-7, with a possible D match to TRBD1 (6 bases). The length of the CDR3 is 14 residues. Germline CDR1 is LNHDA and CDR2 is SQIVND (reference sequence). With 7 bases removed from V and 2 bases from J, the gap between germline ends came to 15 bases. CDR3 DNA sequence: TGTGCCAGTAAAGGCGGACAGAGCCCCTACGAGCAGTACTTC. Its protein is CASKGGQSPYEQYF. Variable domain in full (rest from reference TRBV19 and TRBJ2-7): DGGITQSPKYLFRKEGQNVTLSCEQNLNHDAMYWYRQDPGQGLRLIYYSQIVNDFQKGDIAEGYSVSREKKESFPLTVTSAQKNPTAFYLCASKGGQSPYEQYFGPGTRLTVT.

The chain employs TRBV19 and TRBJ2-2; D gene ambiguous. Germline CDR1 and CDR2: LNHDA and SQIVND (reference sequence). The CDR3 loop spans 14 amino acids. V shed 3 bases and J shed 1 base, with 6 bases lying between them. The CDR3 loop is CASSMMGNTGELFF. In nucleotides, the CDR3 is TGTGCCAGTAGTATGATGGGGAACACCGGGGAGCTGTTTTTT.